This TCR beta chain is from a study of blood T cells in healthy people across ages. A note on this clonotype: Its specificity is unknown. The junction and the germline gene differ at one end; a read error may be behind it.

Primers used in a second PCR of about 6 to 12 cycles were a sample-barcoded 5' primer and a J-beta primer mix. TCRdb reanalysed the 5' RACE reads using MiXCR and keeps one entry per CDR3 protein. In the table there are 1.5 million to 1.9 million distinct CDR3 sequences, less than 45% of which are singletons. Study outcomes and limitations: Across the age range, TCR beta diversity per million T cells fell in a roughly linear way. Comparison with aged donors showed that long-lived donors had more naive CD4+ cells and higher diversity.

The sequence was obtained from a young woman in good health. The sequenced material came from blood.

The CDR3 nucleotides read TGTGCCAGCAGCTTTCCCCCCGTCAATGGGCAGTTCTTC. Amino acid sequence: CASSFPPVNGQFF. V and J are TRBV7-2 and TRBJ2-1, with D uncertain. Germline-derived CDR1 and CDR2 are SGHTA and FQGNSA. This CDR3 is 13 amino acids long.